This section outlines one T cell receptor (beta chain) sequence together with its context. Trimming cost V 0 bases and J 0 bases, with 7 bases left between them. The CDR3 extends over 16 amino acids. CDR1 and CDR2 (germline): SGHRS, YFSETQ. The sample belongs to a study of blood T cell repertoires in COVID-19. Study summary: Acute and convalescent COVID-19 samples came from the United States, Italy and Spain.

Original data processing: Amplification with reference gene primers provided the estimates of nucleated cell counts. The method was immunoSEQ multiplex PCR; TCRdb's version includes in-frame clones alone and lacks a portion of them. From that table come the V and J calls and clone size; the DNA was used to work out D and trimming. The sample lists 80,000 to 100,000 clones, approximately 80% occurring once. Sequencing was done on a sample of peripheral blood. The receptor's source is a human donor in a cohort sampled during active COVID-19. The V gene is TRBV5-1, the J gene TRBJ2-6; unclear D gene. CDR3 in amino acids: CASSLEMRSGANVLTF. CDR3 coding DNA: TGCGCCAGCAGCTTGGAGATGCGCTCTGGGGCCAACGTCCTGACTTTC.